Listed here are 6 T cell receptor beta chains from one sample, sequenced in a study of T-cell memory formation after mild COVID-19. TCRdb independently ran MiXCR on the 5' RACE reads; one entry per CDR3 protein. The sample includes 300,000 to 400,000 distinct CDR3 sequences, roughly 13% of them seen just once. Sequencing was done on a sample of PBMCs or a T cell subset sorted from them (not recorded which). Receptors were obtained from a man in his late teens or twenties who had mild COVID-19 (a few samples of this study predate the infection). Cell type and time point are not known.

This clonotype turned up a few times. The genes are TRBV7-2 and TRBJ2-5, with TRBD2 matching over 10 bases. The CDR3 spans 15 residues. V lost 5 bases to trimming and J lost 1 base; unmatched junction nucleotides: 4. Germline lookup yields CDR1 SGHTA and CDR2 FQGNSA. CDR3 in amino acids: CASSGWTSGQETQYF. The CDR3 bases are TGTGCCAGCAGCGGATGGACTAGCGGCCAAGAGACCCAGTACTTC. The entire variable domain, with the rest obtained from reference TRBV7-2 and TRBJ2-5, is as follows: GAGVSQSPSNKVTEKGKDVELRCDPISGHTALYWYRQSLGQGLEFLIYFQGNSAPDKSGLPSDRFSAERTGGSVSTLTIQRTQQEDSAVYLCASSGWTSGQETQYFGPGTRLLVL.

This clonotype was found a few times. The gene calls are TRBV7-2 and TRBJ2-3; perhaps TRBD2 as D (6 bases). The CDR3 has 17 amino acids. V dropped 5 bases and J dropped 4 bases, with 22 bases sitting between them. In germline, CDR1 is SGHTA, CDR2 FQGNSA. The DNA for the CDR3 is TGTGCCAGCAGCCTACGCGGGACGCAAACATGGGCAGATACGCAGTATTTT. Its protein is CASSLRGTQTWADTQYF.

There are a few counts of this clonotype. This chain uses TRBV15 with TRBJ2-2; no firm D call. The CDR3 consists of 13 residues. The germline gives CDR1 LNHNV, CDR2 YYDKDF (reference sequence). Trimming left V 0 bases short and J 6 bases short, with 5 bases between. Here the CDR3 DNA reads TGTGCCACCAGCAGAGATTTTTCCGGGGAGCTGTTTTTT. Translation gives CATSRDFSGELFF. Supplemented by reference TRBV15 and TRBJ2-2, the full variable domain reads DAMVIQNPRYQVTQFGKPVTLSCSQTLNHNVMYWYQQKSSQAPKLLFHYYDKDFNNEADTPDNFQSRRPNTSFCFLDIRSPGLGDTAMYLCATSRDFSGELFFGEGSRLTVL.

The chain couples TRBV12-3 or TRBV12-4 to TRBJ1-2; D not resolved. The V end lost 6 bases, the J end lost 4 bases, and 12 bases lay between the germline ends. The CDR3 runs 13 residues. CDR3: CASSSTVPYGYTF. The DNA of the CDR3 is TGTGCCAGCAGCTCCACAGTTCCCTATGGCTACACCTTC.

This clonotype was recorded a few times. The chain is built from TRBV12-3 or TRBV12-4 and TRBJ1-2, with D perhaps TRBD1 (5 bases). Deletions cut 6 bases from V and 4 bases from J, with 9 bases between. This CDR3 contains 12 residues. CDR3 nucleotides: TGTGCCAGCAGAGCAGGGTCCTATGGCTACACCTTC. This codes for CASRAGSYGYTF.

V is TRBV7-9 and J is TRBJ2-3; TRBD2 matches 8 bases. The CDR3 has 16 residues. From germline, CDR1 is SEHNR and CDR2 FQNEAQ (reference sequence). The trim removed 4 bases at V and 5 bases at J, leaving 11 bases unmatched. CDR3 protein: CASSSTPGGQGDTQYF. CDR3 coding DNA: TGTGCCAGCAGCTCGACACCGGGGGGGCAAGGAGATACGCAGTATTTT.